Below, 8 T cell receptor beta chains from the same sample are listed, as sequenced in a study of Ad26.COV2.S vaccination and SARS-CoV-2 variants. Treatment reported: around 19 received Ad26.COV2.S at low or high dose, single or two shots; roughly five received placebo; per-sample allocation not given. Day 63 after the first vaccine or placebo injection was the time point for sampling. Clones were sequenced by immunoSEQ multiplex PCR, and TCRdb holds only the in-frame ones, with some missing. In the table there are 350,000 to 500,000 clones, approximately 87% of which are singletons. The source was peripheral blood, collected in a trial of Ad26.COV2.S vaccine versus placebo. The receptors here all came from a person aged 18-65 years who received the Ad26.COV2.S COVID-19 vaccine or a placebo.

The rearrangement uses TRBV30 and TRBJ1-1, with D maybe TRBD1 (5 bases). With 4 bases removed from V and 0 bases from J, the gap between germline ends came to 12 bases. Germline CDR1 reads GTSNPN; CDR2 reads SVGIG (reference sequence). The CDR3 spans 14 residues. CDR3 bases: TGTGCCTGGACAAAGGGGCCGATGAACACTGAAGCTTTCTTT. It is translated as CAWTKGPMNTEAFF.

The V gene is TRBV9, the J gene TRBJ2-3; 8 bases align to TRBD1. Germline values: CDR1 SGDLS, CDR2 YYNGEE. The CDR3 consists of 14 residues. V lost 4 bases and J lost 4; bases outside the gene matches: 5. The CDR3 nucleotides are TGTGCCAGCAGCCCTGCAGGGGGCGCAGATACGCAGTATTTT. This sequence encodes CASSPAGGADTQYF.

The J gene is TRBJ2-7, the V gene TRBV25-1; D call uncertain. Per germline, CDR1 MGHDK and CDR2 SYGVNS. This CDR3 is built from 13 residues. Trimming stripped 4 bases from V and 6 bases from J, with 13 bases between. CDR3 sequence: CASSASHGTEQYF. The DNA of the CDR3 is TGTGCCAGCAGTGCCTCGCACGGCACCGAGCAGTACTTC.

This CDR3 is CASSLLMAGPIEGYTF. CDR3 coding DNA: TGTGCCAGCAGCTTACTGATGGCAGGGCCCATCGAGGGCTACACCTTC. The chain links TRBV7-9 to TRBJ1-2; D perhaps matches TRBD1 (5 bases). CDR3 length equals 16 residues. V lost 2 bases and J lost 8, with 21 bases in between. Per the germline V gene, CDR1 is SEHNR and CDR2 is FQNEAQ (reference sequence).

V usage is TRBV9 and J usage is TRBJ2-7; TRBD1 matches 8 bases. CDR3 length: 14 amino acids. The V segment lost 3 bases and the J segment 7 bases; nucleotides outside the gene matches: 9. The germline V gene has CDR1 SGDLS and CDR2 YYNGEE. CDR3 residues: CASSASRGLGEQYF. CDR3 sequence (DNA): TGTGCCAGCAGCGCGAGCAGGGGGCTCGGGGAGCAGTACTTC.

V gene TRBV6-5 combines with J gene TRBJ2-1; 7 nucleotides match TRBD1. The V gene end was trimmed by 6 bases and the J gene end by 7 bases; junction bases not matched to a gene: 0. The CDR3 totals 11 residues. CDR1 and CDR2 from the germline V gene are MNHEY and SVGAGI. This CDR3 reads CASRQGNEQFF. The CDR3 nucleotides read TGTGCCAGCAGACAGGGGAATGAGCAGTTCTTC.

The rearrangement links TRBV5-5 to TRBJ2-7; TRBD1 might be the D (6 bases). Germline CDR1 is SGHKS and CDR2 is YYEKEE (reference sequence). The CDR3 is 18 amino acids. V lost 1 base, J lost 2 bases, and 22 bases lay in between. The CDR3 reads CASSLIWVQGTTPYEQYF. In DNA, the CDR3 is TGTGCCAGCAGCTTGATTTGGGTTCAGGGGACCACTCCCTACGAGCAGTACTTC.

The J gene is TRBJ1-1, the V gene TRBV28, with D hard to call. CDR1 MDHEN and CDR2 SYDVKM come from the germline V gene. The V end was cut by 1 base, the J end by 5 bases, with 11 bases between. The CDR3 loop spans 14 amino acids. The CDR3 coding sequence is TGTGCCAGCAGTTTATATGAGGGAGGGACTGAAGCTTTCTTT. Its translation: CASSLYEGGTEAFF.